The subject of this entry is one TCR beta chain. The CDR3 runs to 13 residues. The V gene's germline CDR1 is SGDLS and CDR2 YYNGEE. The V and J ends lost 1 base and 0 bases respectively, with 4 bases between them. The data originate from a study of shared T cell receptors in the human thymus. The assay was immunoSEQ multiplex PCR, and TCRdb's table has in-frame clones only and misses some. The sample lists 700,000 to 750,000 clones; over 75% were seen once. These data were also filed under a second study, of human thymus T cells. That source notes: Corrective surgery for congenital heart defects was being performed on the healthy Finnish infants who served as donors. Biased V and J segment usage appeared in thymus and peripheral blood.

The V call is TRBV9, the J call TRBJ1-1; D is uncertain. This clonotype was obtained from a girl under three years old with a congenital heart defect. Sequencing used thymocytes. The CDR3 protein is CASSVRVNTEAFF. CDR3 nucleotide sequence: TGTGCCAGCAGCGTACGGGTGAACACTGAAGCTTTCTTT.